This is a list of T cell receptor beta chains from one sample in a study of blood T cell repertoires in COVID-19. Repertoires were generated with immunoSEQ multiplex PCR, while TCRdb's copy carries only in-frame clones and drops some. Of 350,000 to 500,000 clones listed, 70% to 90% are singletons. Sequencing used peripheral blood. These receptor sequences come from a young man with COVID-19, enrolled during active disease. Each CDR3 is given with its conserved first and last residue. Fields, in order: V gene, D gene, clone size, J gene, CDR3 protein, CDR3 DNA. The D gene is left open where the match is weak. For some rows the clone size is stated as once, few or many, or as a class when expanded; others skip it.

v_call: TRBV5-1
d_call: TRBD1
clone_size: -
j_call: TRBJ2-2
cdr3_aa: CASSGTGATGELFF
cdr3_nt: TGCGCCAGCTCCGGGACAGGGGCCACCGGGGAGCTGTTTTTT

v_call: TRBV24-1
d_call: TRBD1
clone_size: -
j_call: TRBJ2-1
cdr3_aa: CATSDRPTGGNEQFF
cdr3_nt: TGTGCCACCAGTGACCGGCCGACAGGGGGCAATGAGCAGTTCTTC

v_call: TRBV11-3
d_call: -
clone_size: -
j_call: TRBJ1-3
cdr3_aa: CASSSNHLDSVGNTIYF
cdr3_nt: TGTGCCAGCAGCTCCAACCACCTGGACAGCGTTGGAAACACCATATATTTT

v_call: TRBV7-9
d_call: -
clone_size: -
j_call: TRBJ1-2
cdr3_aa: CASSLLDGRDGYTF
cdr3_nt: TGTGCCAGCAGCTTATTGGACGGCAGGGATGGCTACACCTTC

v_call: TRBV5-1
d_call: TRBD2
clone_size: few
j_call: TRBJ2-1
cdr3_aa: CASSLGASGGYNEQFF
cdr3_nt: TGCGCCAGCAGCTTGGGGGCTAGCGGGGGTTACAATGAGCAGTTCTTC

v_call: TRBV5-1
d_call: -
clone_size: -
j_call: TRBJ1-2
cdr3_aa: CASSRDGQNNYGYTF
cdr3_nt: TGCGCCAGCAGCAGGGACGGACAGAATAACTATGGCTACACCTTC

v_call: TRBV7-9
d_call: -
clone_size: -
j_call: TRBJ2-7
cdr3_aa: CASSNVGDLYEQYF
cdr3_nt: TGTGCCAGTTCGAACGTCGGGGACTTATACGAGCAGTACTTC

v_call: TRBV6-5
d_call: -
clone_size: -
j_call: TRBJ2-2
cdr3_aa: CASRFQGPTGELFF
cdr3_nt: TGTGCCAGCAGGTTCCAGGGCCCAACCGGGGAGCTGTTTTTT

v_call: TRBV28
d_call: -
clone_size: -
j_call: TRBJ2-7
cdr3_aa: CATLGGGSYYEQYF
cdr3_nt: TGTGCCACCCTAGGGGGGGGGAGTTACTACGAGCAGTACTTC

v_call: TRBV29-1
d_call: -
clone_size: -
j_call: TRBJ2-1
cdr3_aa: CSVEGRGDLYNEQFF
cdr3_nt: TGCAGCGTTGAAGGCAGGGGGGACCTATACAATGAGCAGTTCTTC

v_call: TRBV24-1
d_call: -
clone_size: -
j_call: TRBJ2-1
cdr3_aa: CATSDPGYPEQFF
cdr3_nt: TGTGCCACCAGTGATCCAGGGTATCCTGAGCAGTTCTTC

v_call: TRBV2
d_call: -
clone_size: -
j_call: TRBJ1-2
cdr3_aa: CASSEVGGMNYGYTF
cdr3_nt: TGTGCCAGCAGTGAAGTCGGGGGTATGAACTATGGCTACACCTTC

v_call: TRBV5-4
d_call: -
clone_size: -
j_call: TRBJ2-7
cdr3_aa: CASSDSAGQRYEQYF
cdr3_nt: TGTGCCAGCAGCGATTCAGCGGGACAAAGATACGAGCAGTACTTC

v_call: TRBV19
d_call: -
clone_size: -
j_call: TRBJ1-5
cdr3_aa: CASSPQGNQPQHF
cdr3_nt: TGTGCCAGTAGCCCCCAGGGGAATCAGCCCCAGCATTTT

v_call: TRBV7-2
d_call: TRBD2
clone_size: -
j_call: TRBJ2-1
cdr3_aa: CASSLSLLAGGRNEQFF
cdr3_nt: TGTGCCAGCAGCTTATCCCTACTAGCGGGGGGGCGGAATGAGCAGTTCTTC

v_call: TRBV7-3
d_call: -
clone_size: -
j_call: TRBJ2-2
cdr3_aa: CASSPYTGELFF
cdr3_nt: TGTGCCAGCAGCCCCTACACCGGGGAGCTGTTTTTT

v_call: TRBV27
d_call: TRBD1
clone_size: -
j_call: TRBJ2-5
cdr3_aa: CASSWTGPNLGETQYF
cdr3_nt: TGTGCCAGCAGTTGGACAGGGCCGAACCTTGGCGAGACCCAGTACTTC

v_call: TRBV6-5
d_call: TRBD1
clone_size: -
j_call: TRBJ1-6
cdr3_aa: CAIEAGGLSPLHF
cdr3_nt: TGTGCCATAGAGGCAGGGGGCCTTTCACCCCTCCACTTT

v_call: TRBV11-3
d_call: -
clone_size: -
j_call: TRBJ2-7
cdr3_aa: CASSLRLAASSYEQYF
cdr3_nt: TGTGCCAGCAGCTTACGTCTTGCGGCGAGCTCCTACGAGCAGTACTTC

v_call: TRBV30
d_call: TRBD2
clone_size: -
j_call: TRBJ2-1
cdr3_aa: CAWRVPGGWGEQFF
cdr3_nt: TGTGCCTGGAGAGTCCCGGGGGGTTGGGGTGAGCAGTTCTTC

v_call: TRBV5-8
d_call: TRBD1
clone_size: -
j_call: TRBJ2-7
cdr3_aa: CASSWDRLGLNEQYF
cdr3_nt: TGTGCCAGCAGCTGGGACAGGCTGGGCCTCAACGAGCAGTACTTC

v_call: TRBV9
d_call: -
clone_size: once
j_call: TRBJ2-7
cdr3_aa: CASSPLGLAIDEQYF
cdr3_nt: TGTGCCAGCAGCCCCTTAGGGCTAGCAATTGACGAGCAGTACTTC

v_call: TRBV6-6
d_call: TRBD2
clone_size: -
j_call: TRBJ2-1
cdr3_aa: CASSYYAGGPNEQFF
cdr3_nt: TGTGCCAGCAGTTACTATGCGGGAGGGCCCAATGAGCAGTTCTTC

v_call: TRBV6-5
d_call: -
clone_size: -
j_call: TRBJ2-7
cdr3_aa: CASSTPGLTYEQYF
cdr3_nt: TGTGCCAGCAGTACACCGGGACTCACCTACGAGCAGTACTTC

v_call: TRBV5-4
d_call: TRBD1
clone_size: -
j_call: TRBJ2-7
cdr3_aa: CASSSRQGKDLYEQYF
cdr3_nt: TGTGCCAGCAGCTCCCGACAGGGAAAAGACCTCTACGAGCAGTACTTC

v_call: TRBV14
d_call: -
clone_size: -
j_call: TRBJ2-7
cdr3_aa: CASSLYGRELSQQYF
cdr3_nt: TGTGCCAGCAGCCTATACGGCCGGGAGCTCTCTCAGCAGTACTTC

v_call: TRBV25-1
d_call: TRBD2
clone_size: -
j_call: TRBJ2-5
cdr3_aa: CASSGSDGGVQETQYF
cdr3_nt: TGTGCCAGCAGTGGGTCCGACGGGGGGGTACAAGAGACCCAGTACTTC

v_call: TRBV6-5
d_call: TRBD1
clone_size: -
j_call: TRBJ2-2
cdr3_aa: CASSPGTGGSGELFF
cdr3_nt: TGTGCCAGCAGCCCCGGGACAGGGGGTTCCGGGGAGCTGTTTTTT

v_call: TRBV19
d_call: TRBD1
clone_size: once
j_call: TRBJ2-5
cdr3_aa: CASSIRPTGGIETQYF
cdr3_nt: TGTGCCAGTAGTATTCGTCCGACAGGGGGAATAGAGACCCAGTACTTC

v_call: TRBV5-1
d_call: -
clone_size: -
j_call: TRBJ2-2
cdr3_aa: CASSLGLARTGELFF
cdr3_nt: TGCGCCAGCAGCTTGGGGCTAGCGCGGACCGGGGAGCTGTTTTTT

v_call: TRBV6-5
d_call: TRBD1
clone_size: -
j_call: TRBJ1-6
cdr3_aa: CASSPGQGADSPLHF
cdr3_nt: TGTGCCAGCAGTCCAGGACAGGGGGCTGATTCACCCCTCCACTTT

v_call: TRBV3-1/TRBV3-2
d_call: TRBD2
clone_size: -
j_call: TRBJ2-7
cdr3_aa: CASSQVGDYSYEQYF
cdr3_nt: TGTGCCAGCAGCCAAGTTGGGGACTACTCCTACGAGCAGTACTTC

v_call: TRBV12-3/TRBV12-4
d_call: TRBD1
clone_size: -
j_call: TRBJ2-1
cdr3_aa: CASSFPTGAEQFF
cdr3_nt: TGTGCCAGCAGTTTTCCTACAGGGGCTGAGCAGTTCTTC

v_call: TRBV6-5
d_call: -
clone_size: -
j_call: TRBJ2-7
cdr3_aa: CASTPPGKLAYEQYF
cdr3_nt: TGTGCCAGCACCCCCCCAGGGAAACTTGCCTACGAGCAGTACTTC

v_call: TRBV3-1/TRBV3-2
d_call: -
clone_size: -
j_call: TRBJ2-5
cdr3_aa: CASSQDRAQYF
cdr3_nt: TGTGCCAGCAGCCAAGATCGGGCCCAGTACTTC

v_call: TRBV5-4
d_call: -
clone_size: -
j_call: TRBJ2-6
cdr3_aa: CASSPPTASGANVLTF
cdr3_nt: TGTGCCAGCAGCCCCCCGACAGCATCTGGGGCCAACGTCCTGACTTTC

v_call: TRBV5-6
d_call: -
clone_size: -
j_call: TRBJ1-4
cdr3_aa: CASSSSRRGYGEKLFF
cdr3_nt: TGTGCCAGCAGCTCTTCACGGCGGGGGTATGGTGAAAAACTGTTTTTT

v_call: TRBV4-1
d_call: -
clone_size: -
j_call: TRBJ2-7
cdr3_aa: CASSQEIDYEQYF
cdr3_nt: TGCGCCAGCAGCCAGGAGATAGACTACGAGCAGTACTTC

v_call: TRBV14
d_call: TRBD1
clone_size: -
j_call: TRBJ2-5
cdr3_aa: CASSATGGGFAETQYF
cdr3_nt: TGTGCCAGCAGCGCTACAGGGGGTGGGTTTGCGGAGACCCAGTACTTC

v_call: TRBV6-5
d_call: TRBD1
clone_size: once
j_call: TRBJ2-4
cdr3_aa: CASRQDRASKNIQYF
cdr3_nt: TGTGCCAGCAGACAGGACAGGGCAAGCAAAAACATTCAGTACTTC

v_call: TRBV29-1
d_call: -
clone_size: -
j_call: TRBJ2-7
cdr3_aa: CSVGLDSYEQYF
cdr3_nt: TGCAGCGTTGGACTGGACTCCTACGAGCAGTACTTC

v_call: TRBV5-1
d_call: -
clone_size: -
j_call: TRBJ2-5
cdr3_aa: CASSLTSGGETQYF
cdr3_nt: TGCGCCAGCAGCTTAACGTCCGGGGGAGAGACCCAGTACTTC

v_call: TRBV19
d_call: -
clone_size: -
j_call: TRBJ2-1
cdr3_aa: CASSISGYNEQFF
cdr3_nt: TGTGCCAGTAGTATATCCGGCTACAATGAGCAGTTCTTC

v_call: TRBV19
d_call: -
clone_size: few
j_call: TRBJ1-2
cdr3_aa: CASSSRTLSLFNYGYTF
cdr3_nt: TGTGCCAGTAGTAGCCGGACACTTTCACTCTTTAACTATGGCTACACCTTC

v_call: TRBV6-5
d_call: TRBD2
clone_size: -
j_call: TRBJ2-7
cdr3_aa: CASGTGGGVYEQYF
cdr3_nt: TGTGCCAGCGGAACGGGGGGAGGGGTATACGAGCAGTACTTC

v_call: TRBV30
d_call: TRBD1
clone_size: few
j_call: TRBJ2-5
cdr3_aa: CAWSVKRPLYRDSAQETQYF
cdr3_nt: TGTGCCTGGAGTGTAAAAAGACCCCTATACCGGGACAGCGCCCAAGAGACCCAGTACTTC

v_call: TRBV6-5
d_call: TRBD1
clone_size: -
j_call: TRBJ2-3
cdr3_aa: CASRDRSTDTQYF
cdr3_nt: TGTGCCAGCAGGGACAGGAGCACAGATACGCAGTATTTT

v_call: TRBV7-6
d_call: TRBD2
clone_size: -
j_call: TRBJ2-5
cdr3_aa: CASSLLGTSGQETQYF
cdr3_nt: TGTGCCAGCAGCTTACTTGGGACTAGCGGTCAAGAGACCCAGTACTTC

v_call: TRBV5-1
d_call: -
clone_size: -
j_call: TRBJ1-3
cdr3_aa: CASRTGGGNTIYF
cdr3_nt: TGCGCCAGCAGGACGGGAGGAGGAAACACCATATATTTT

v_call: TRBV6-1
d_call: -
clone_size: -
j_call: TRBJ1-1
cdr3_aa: CASSEELNTEAFF
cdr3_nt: TGTGCCAGCAGTGAAGAGCTTAACACTGAAGCTTTCTTT

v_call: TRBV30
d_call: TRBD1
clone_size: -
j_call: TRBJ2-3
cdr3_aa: CAWRIPGQGYTDTQYF
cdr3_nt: TGTGCCTGGAGAATCCCGGGACAGGGGTACACAGATACGCAGTATTTT

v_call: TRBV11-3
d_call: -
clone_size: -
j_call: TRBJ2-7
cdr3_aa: CASSLDPFSYEQYF
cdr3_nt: TGTGCCAGCAGCTTAGATCCCTTTTCCTACGAGCAGTACTTC

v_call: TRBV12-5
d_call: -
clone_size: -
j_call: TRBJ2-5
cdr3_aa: CASGLGQGTIVTETQYF
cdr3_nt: TGTGCTAGTGGTTTAGGGCAGGGGACGATTGTGACCGAGACCCAGTACTTC